This T cell receptor beta chain came from a study of STAT5B mutations in CD4+ large granular lymphocyte leukemia. In germline, CDR1 is LNHNV, CDR2 YYDKDF (reference sequence). The CDR3 consists of 15 residues. Trimming took 5 bases from V and 0 from J, leaving 11 bases between them. Clones were sequenced by immunoSEQ multiplex PCR, and TCRdb holds only the in-frame ones, with some missing. The sample yields about 35,000 clones, roughly four fifths seen once. The sequenced sample was CD4+ T cells from blood buffy coats. This TCR was sampled from a human donor in good health. This chain connects TRBV15 to TRBJ1-3; no definite D call. The CDR3 is CATSVEMSSGNTIYF. The CDR3, as DNA: TGTGCCACCAGCGTTGAGATGAGCTCTGGAAACACCATATATTTT.